The rows below give T cell receptor beta chains drawn from one sample of a study of PD-1 blockade in classical Hodgkin lymphoma. Clones were read by immunoSEQ multiplex PCR, and TCRdb kept only the in-frame ones, dropping some. Of 30,000 or so clones detected, roughly 82% appear once; the ten largest clones hold about 31%. The source was peripheral blood mononuclear cells (PBMCs), collected at baseline. The receptors come from a human donor with classical Hodgkin lymphoma. The CDR3 runs from the conserved cysteine through the conserved F or W. Each record gives: clone size, CDR3 length, J gene, D gene, V gene, CDR3 DNA, CDR3 protein. D genes are given only for firm matches. Size values are once, few and many counts, or a class for expanded clones, and some rows have none.

clone size: .; CDR3 length: 15; J gene: TRBJ2-3; D gene: TRBD1; V gene: TRBV5-1; CDR3 DNA: TGCGCCAGCAGCTTCGAGGGACAGGTGGCCGATACGCAGTATTTT; CDR3 protein: CASSFEGQVADTQYF
clone size: few; CDR3 length: 14; J gene: TRBJ2-2; D gene: .; V gene: TRBV11-2; CDR3 DNA: TGTGCCAGCAGCTCACTACAGGGCTTCGGGGAGCTGTTTTTT; CDR3 protein: CASSSLQGFGELFF
clone size: .; CDR3 length: 15; J gene: TRBJ2-7; D gene: TRBD2; V gene: TRBV5-4; CDR3 DNA: TGTGCCAGCAGCTTCCTAGCGGGTGGGGCGGACGAGCAGTACTTC; CDR3 protein: CASSFLAGGADEQYF
clone size: .; CDR3 length: 13; J gene: TRBJ2-2; D gene: .; V gene: TRBV30; CDR3 DNA: TGTGCCTGGAGTGGGGCGGCCACCGGGGAGCTGTTTTTT; CDR3 protein: CAWSGAATGELFF
clone size: .; CDR3 length: 15; J gene: TRBJ1-2; D gene: .; V gene: TRBV7-2; CDR3 DNA: TGTGCCAGCAGCTTAGCGCATGGCCCCAGCTATGGCTACACCTTC; CDR3 protein: CASSLAHGPSYGYTF
clone size: .; CDR3 length: 11; J gene: TRBJ2-2; D gene: .; V gene: TRBV10-3; CDR3 DNA: TGTGCCATCAGTGCGGCCGGGGAGCTGTTTTTT; CDR3 protein: CAISAAGELFF
clone size: .; CDR3 length: 13; J gene: TRBJ2-7; D gene: .; V gene: TRBV2; CDR3 DNA: TGTGCCAGCAGTGATAAAAGGGTGGGTGAGCAGTACTTC; CDR3 protein: CASSDKRVGEQYF
clone size: .; CDR3 length: 15; J gene: TRBJ1-2; D gene: .; V gene: TRBV27; CDR3 DNA: TGTGCCAGCAGTTTAAAGGGAAAAGCTAACTATGGCTACACCTTC; CDR3 protein: CASSLKGKANYGYTF
clone size: .; CDR3 length: 14; J gene: TRBJ1-1; D gene: .; V gene: TRBV10-3; CDR3 DNA: TGTGCCATCAGTGAGTATGAGGAATCAACTGAAGCTTTCTTT; CDR3 protein: CAISEYEESTEAFF
clone size: .; CDR3 length: 16; J gene: TRBJ1-2; D gene: TRBD1; V gene: TRBV7-6; CDR3 DNA: TGTGCCAGCAGCCCCACAGGGGGCTCTCCTGGGTATGGCTACACCTTC; CDR3 protein: CASSPTGGSPGYGYTF
clone size: .; CDR3 length: 15; J gene: TRBJ2-5; D gene: .; V gene: TRBV7-3; CDR3 DNA: TGTGCCAGCAGCCCCGGAGGGGGTAGGTGGGAGACCCAGTACTTC; CDR3 protein: CASSPGGGRWETQYF
clone size: .; CDR3 length: 14; J gene: TRBJ1-1; D gene: .; V gene: TRBV6-5; CDR3 DNA: TGTGCCAGCAGTTACGAAGGATCGAACACTGAAGCTTTCTTT; CDR3 protein: CASSYEGSNTEAFF
clone size: .; CDR3 length: 14; J gene: TRBJ1-1; D gene: .; V gene: TRBV12-5; CDR3 DNA: TGTGCTAGTGGTGTGGACAACTTGAACACTGAAGCTTTCTTT; CDR3 protein: CASGVDNLNTEAFF
clone size: .; CDR3 length: 15; J gene: TRBJ1-5; D gene: TRBD1; V gene: TRBV10-3; CDR3 DNA: TGTGCCATCAGGAATACGACAGGGAACAATCAGCCCCAGCATTTT; CDR3 protein: CAIRNTTGNNQPQHF
clone size: once; CDR3 length: 13; J gene: TRBJ1-6; D gene: TRBD1; V gene: TRBV18; CDR3 DNA: TGTGCCAGCTCACAGGGGGCGCGTTCACCCCTCCACTTT; CDR3 protein: CASSQGARSPLHF
clone size: .; CDR3 length: 16; J gene: TRBJ1-3; D gene: .; V gene: TRBV10-2; CDR3 DNA: TGCGCCAGCAGTGAGTCAACTCGGATGACTGGAAACACCATATATTTT; CDR3 protein: CASSESTRMTGNTIYF
clone size: .; CDR3 length: 12; J gene: TRBJ1-1; D gene: .; V gene: TRBV2; CDR3 DNA: TGTGCCAGCAGTGTTTTGGGCACTGAAGCTTTCTTT; CDR3 protein: CASSVLGTEAFF
clone size: .; CDR3 length: 15; J gene: TRBJ1-2; D gene: .; V gene: TRBV9; CDR3 DNA: TGTGCCAGCAGCGTAGGGGCAGGAGATAACTATGGCTACACCTTC; CDR3 protein: CASSVGAGDNYGYTF
clone size: .; CDR3 length: 15; J gene: TRBJ1-1; D gene: .; V gene: TRBV2; CDR3 DNA: TGTGCCAGCAGTCTTCAAGGGACTACCGGGACTTCAGCTTTCTTT; CDR3 protein: CASSLQGTTGTSAFF
clone size: .; CDR3 length: 14; J gene: TRBJ2-2; D gene: .; V gene: TRBV10-3; CDR3 DNA: TGTGCCGTACGAGCGAGCGGGAACACCGGGGAGCTGTTTTTT; CDR3 protein: CAVRASGNTGELFF
clone size: .; CDR3 length: 15; J gene: TRBJ2-1; D gene: TRBD1; V gene: TRBV5-8; CDR3 DNA: TGTGCCAGCAGTTCCGGGACAGCCTTCTACAATGAGCAGTTCTTC; CDR3 protein: CASSSGTAFYNEQFF
clone size: .; CDR3 length: 15; J gene: TRBJ1-4; D gene: .; V gene: TRBV4-3; CDR3 DNA: TGCGCCAGCAGCCAAGAAGGAAGGCTTAATGAAAAACTGTTTTTT; CDR3 protein: CASSQEGRLNEKLFF
clone size: .; CDR3 length: 13; J gene: TRBJ2-5; D gene: .; V gene: TRBV11-2; CDR3 DNA: TGTGCCAGCAGAGCAGGCGCCGGGGAGACCCAGTACTTC; CDR3 protein: CASRAGAGETQYF
clone size: .; CDR3 length: 15; J gene: TRBJ2-3; D gene: .; V gene: TRBV6-6; CDR3 DNA: TGTGCCAGCGGGGGGCTAGCGGCTAGCACAGATACGCAGTATTTT; CDR3 protein: CASGGLAASTDTQYF
clone size: .; CDR3 length: 13; J gene: TRBJ1-1; D gene: .; V gene: TRBV7-3; CDR3 DNA: TGTGCCAGCAGCTCGGGACCTAACACTGAAGCTTTCTTT; CDR3 protein: CASSSGPNTEAFF
clone size: .; CDR3 length: 15; J gene: TRBJ2-2; D gene: TRBD1; V gene: TRBV18; CDR3 DNA: TGTGCCAGCTCACCATTGACAGGGAGCACCGGGGAGCTGTTTTTT; CDR3 protein: CASSPLTGSTGELFF
clone size: .; CDR3 length: 18; J gene: TRBJ2-1; D gene: TRBD1; V gene: TRBV4-3; CDR3 DNA: TGCGCCAGCAGCCAAGAGGAGATCCGGGACAGGGGATACAATGAGCAGTTCTTC; CDR3 protein: CASSQEEIRDRGYNEQFF
clone size: .; CDR3 length: 16; J gene: TRBJ1-3; D gene: TRBD1; V gene: TRBV16; CDR3 DNA: TGTGCCAGCAGCCATGGACAGGATGACTCTGGAAACACCATATATTTT; CDR3 protein: CASSHGQDDSGNTIYF
clone size: .; CDR3 length: 14; J gene: TRBJ2-3; D gene: .; V gene: TRBV5-1; CDR3 DNA: TGCGCCAGCACCCCAGGACAGATCACAGATACGCAGTATTTT; CDR3 protein: CASTPGQITDTQYF